Sequencing of this T cell receptor beta chain was carried out in a study of blood T cell repertoires in COVID-19 (dated by TCRdb to about 2020). For the study in its entirety: Collaborator samples came from the United States, Italy and Spain and covered acute and convalescent phases of COVID-19. The prospective study material was composed of cDNA or gDNA derived from T cells, B-cell-depleted T cells, or PBMCs. The dataset comprised deeply sampled blood TCRbeta repertoires from subjects exposed to, actively infected with, or recovered from COVID-19. The repertoires were released in a freely available public database intended as a resource for research on the immune response to SARS-CoV-2. The samples were drawn from the first 160 participants of the ongoing ImmuneRACE study and from under 1,500 subjects provided by 6 global collaborators. A de-identified subject ID, COVID-19 status, age in years and sex were almost always included in the sample metadata. HLA class I and class II types, where available, came from metadata supplied by the sample provider rather than from assay-based typing. Beyond this particular receptor, the publication reports: The quantity of clinical and demographic metadata differed by source and by participant and was supplied without curation.

The CDR3 numbers 17 residues from cysteine through phenylalanine. Here the CDR3 DNA is all that survives: 51 bases in frame from base 1. The junction carries 23 bases between V and J, which are trimmed by 1 base and 8 bases respectively. CDR1 is given as SGHTA and CDR2 as FQGTGA, both from the germline V gene. As regards this clone: There is no known antigen for this receptor. One base away there is no much larger clone; base qualities are not given.

TCRbeta CDR3 regions were amplified from genomic DNA using the immunoSEQ Assay, a bias-controlled multiplex PCR. On the authors' methods: The number of nucleated cells in each sample was estimated from the amplification of reference gene primers within the assay. To quantify the absolute abundance of each unique TCRbeta CDR3 rearrangement, sequence reads were collapsed and filtered. For each sample, productive Simpson clonality was calculated as the square root of Simpson's diversity index over productive rearrangements. TCRdb provides this immuneACCESS table in a form limited to in-frame rearrangements. Some clones are lacking; in checked studies, under half of them reflect an unresolved V gene, and why the rest are absent is not known. That table is the source of V, J and clone size, and D and trimming were worked out from the DNA. The sample table holds 55,000 to 70,000 clones, of which 88% were seen once. Around 9.1% of the sample lies in the top ten.

Participants in the prospective study were aged roughly 18 to 100 years, lived in under 30 United States geographic areas, and enrolled through a virtual design. Cohort assignment in the prospective study relied on participant-reported clinical history from a screening survey and a study questionnaire. Recovered participants in ImmuneRACE Cohort 3 were defined by two consecutive negative NP/OP PCR tests, clearance by a healthcare professional, or resolution of symptoms. In the prospective study, mobile phlebotomists collected whole blood, serum and a nasopharyngeal or oropharyngeal swab from each participant. Additional blood draws and questionnaires over an approximately 2-month period could optionally be provided by prospective study participants. Blood samples from the prospective study were shipped frozen or at room temperature prior to DNA extraction.

The chain is made from TRBV7-3 and TRBJ1-2, and the D gene may be TRBD1, 6 bases matching. The source is a middle-aged woman who had recovered from COVID-19. The sequenced sample was PBMCs or T cells enriched from blood (not recorded which). CDR3 protein: CASSLNPRGAGEMGYTF. The DNA sequence follows: TGTGCCAGCAGCTTAAACCCCCGGGGGGCAGGGGAGATGGGCTACACCTTC.